What follows is one TCR beta chain and its context. The data originate from a study of blood T cell repertoires in COVID-19. At the level of the study: Acute-phase and convalescent COVID-19 samples originated in the United States, Italy and Spain. From T cells, B-cell-depleted T cells, or PBMCs came the material, which was cDNA or gDNA.

Seattle enrolled patients during active infection and tracked them longitudinally. Study processing details: Estimates of nucleated cell counts were drawn from the amplification of reference gene primers. Using immunoSEQ multiplex PCR, the repertoire was profiled, and TCRdb retains in-frame clones only, with some absent. The D gene and trimming were derived from the DNA, and the V and J assignments and clone size from that table. The top ten clones hold around 4% of a sample with 300,000 to 350,000 clones, 89% of them seen once. Germline V lookup: CDR1 LNHDA, CDR2 SQIVND (reference sequence). V gave up 9 bases and J gave up 0 bases; unmatched junction bases: 3. This CDR3 spans 13 amino acids.

The rearrangement uses TRBV19 and TRBJ2-5; 8 positions agree with TRBD1. The source is an older woman with COVID-19, enrolled during active disease. Sequenced: peripheral blood. The CDR3 nucleotides are TGTGCCAGCTGGGACAGGTACCAAGAGACCCAGTACTTC. As protein: CASWDRYQETQYF.